A selection of T cell receptor beta chains follows, all from one sample in a study of tumor-infiltrating lymphocytes in oesophageal squamous cell carcinoma. TCRdb reprocessed the PCR reads with MiXCR, giving one entry per CDR3 protein. Seen here are tens of thousands of distinct CDR3 sequences, over 30% observed once, and the top ten hold approximately 19%. The sequencing sample was made of esophageal tumor tissue. The receptors here all came from a female donor with esophageal squamous cell carcinoma. Both conserved end residues are part of each CDR3. The D gene is left open where the match is weak.

d_gene: TRBD2
v_gene: TRBV28
j_gene: TRBJ2-3
CDR3aa: CASSLLAGLGTDTQYF

d_gene: TRBD1
v_gene: TRBV7-8
j_gene: TRBJ2-2
CDR3aa: CASSPQGDRSGLFF

d_gene: .
v_gene: TRBV2
j_gene: TRBJ2-7
CDR3aa: CASSGSLKGEQYF

d_gene: .
v_gene: TRBV6-6
j_gene: TRBJ2-7
CDR3aa: CASSYSPGRGEQYF

d_gene: .
v_gene: TRBV6-1
j_gene: TRBJ2-1
CDR3aa: CASRIGTLSYNEQFF

d_gene: .
v_gene: TRBV19
j_gene: .
CDR3aa: CASSSPRDGYTF

d_gene: .
v_gene: TRBV7-3
j_gene: TRBJ2-1
CDR3aa: CASSPREAEGDEQFF

d_gene: TRBD2
v_gene: TRBV7-2
j_gene: TRBJ2-3
CDR3aa: CASSLTLAGRTSDTQYF

d_gene: .
v_gene: TRBV7-7
j_gene: TRBJ2-6
CDR3aa: CAIRDGEGANVLTF

d_gene: .
v_gene: TRBV9
j_gene: .
CDR3aa: CASSVGGPAYEQYF

d_gene: .
v_gene: TRBV7-3
j_gene: TRBJ2-5
CDR3aa: CASSFGSQETQYF

d_gene: .
v_gene: TRBV18
j_gene: TRBJ1-1
CDR3aa: CASSPRGFTEAFF

d_gene: .
v_gene: TRBV7-9
j_gene: TRBJ2-5
CDR3aa: CASSLNQETQYF

d_gene: .
v_gene: TRBV29-1
j_gene: TRBJ1-2
CDR3aa: CSVDVSYGYTF

d_gene: .
v_gene: TRBV11-3
j_gene: TRBJ2-5
CDR3aa: CASSSGTGRSQETQYF

d_gene: .
v_gene: TRBV24-1
j_gene: TRBJ2-5
CDR3aa: CATSDPGTQAETQYF

d_gene: .
v_gene: TRBV7-2
j_gene: .
CDR3aa: CASSPYTQTYEQYF

d_gene: .
v_gene: TRBV7-2
j_gene: TRBJ1-5
CDR3aa: CASSFTRQQPQHF

d_gene: TRBD2
v_gene: TRBV12-3/TRBV12-4
j_gene: TRBJ2-7
CDR3aa: CASSTTSGSVYEQYF

d_gene: .
v_gene: TRBV6-1
j_gene: .
CDR3aa: CASSELGTRNNSPLHF